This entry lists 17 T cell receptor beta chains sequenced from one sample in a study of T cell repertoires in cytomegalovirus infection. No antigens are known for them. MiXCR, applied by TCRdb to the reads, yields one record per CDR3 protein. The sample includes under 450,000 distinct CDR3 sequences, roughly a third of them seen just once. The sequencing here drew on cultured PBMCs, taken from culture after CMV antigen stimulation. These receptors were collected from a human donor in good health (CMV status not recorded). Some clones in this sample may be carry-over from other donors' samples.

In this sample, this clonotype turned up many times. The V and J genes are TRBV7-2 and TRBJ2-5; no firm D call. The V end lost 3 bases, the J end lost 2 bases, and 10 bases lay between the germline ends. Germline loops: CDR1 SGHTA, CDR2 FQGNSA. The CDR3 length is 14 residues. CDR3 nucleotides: TGTGCCAGCAGCTTTAGAATAGGTCAAGAGACCCAGTACTTC. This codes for CASSFRIGQETQYF.

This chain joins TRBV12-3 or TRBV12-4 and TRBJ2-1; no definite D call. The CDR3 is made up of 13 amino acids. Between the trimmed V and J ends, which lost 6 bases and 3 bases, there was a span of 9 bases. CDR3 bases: TGTGCCAGCAGCCCCTCAGACTACAATGAGCAGTTCTTC. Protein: CASSPSDYNEQFF.

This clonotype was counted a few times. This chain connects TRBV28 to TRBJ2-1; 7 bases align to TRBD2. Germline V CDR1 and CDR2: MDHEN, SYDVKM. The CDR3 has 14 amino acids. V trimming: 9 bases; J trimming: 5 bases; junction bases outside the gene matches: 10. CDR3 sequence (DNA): TGTGCCAGTAAGGGAGGGGAGACCCACAATGAGCAGTTCTTC. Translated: CASKGGETHNEQFF.

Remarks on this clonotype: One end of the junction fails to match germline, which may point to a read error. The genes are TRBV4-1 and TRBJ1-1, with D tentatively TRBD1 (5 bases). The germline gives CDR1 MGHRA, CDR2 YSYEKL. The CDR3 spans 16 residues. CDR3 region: CASSPTGTGFGTDAFF. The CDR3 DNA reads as TGCGCCAGCAGCCCAACCGGGACCGGTTTTGGCACTGACGCTTTCTTT.

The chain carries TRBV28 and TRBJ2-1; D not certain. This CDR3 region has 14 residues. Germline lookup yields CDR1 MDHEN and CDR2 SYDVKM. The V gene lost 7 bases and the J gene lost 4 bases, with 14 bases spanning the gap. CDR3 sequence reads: CASTPVIRYNEQFF. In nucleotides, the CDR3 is TGTGCCAGCACCCCGGTTATTCGGTACAATGAGCAGTTCTTC.

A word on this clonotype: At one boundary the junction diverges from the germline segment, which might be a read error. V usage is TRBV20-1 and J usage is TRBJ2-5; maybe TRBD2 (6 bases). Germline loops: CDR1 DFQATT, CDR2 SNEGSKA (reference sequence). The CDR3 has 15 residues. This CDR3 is CSARVSGVSEVTQHF. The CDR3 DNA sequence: TGCAGTGCTAGAGTTTCGGGGGTAAGCGAGGTGACCCAGCACTTC.

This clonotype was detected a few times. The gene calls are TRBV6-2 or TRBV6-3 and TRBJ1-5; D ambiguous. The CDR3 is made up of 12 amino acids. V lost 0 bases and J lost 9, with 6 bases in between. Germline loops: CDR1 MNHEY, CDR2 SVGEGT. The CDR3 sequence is CASSYSTGPQHF. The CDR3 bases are TGTGCCAGCAGTTACTCGACCGGGCCCCAGCATTTT.

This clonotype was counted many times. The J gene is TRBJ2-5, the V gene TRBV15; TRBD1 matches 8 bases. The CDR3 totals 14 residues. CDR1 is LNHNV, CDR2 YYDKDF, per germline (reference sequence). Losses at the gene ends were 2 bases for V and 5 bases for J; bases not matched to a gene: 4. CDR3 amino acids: CATSRQGAEETQYF. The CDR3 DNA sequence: TGTGCCACCAGCAGACAGGGGGCGGAGGAGACCCAGTACTTC.

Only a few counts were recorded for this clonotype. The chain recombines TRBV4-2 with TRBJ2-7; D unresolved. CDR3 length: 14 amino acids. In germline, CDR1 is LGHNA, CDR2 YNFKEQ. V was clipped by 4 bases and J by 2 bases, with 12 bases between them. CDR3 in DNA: TGTGCCAGCAGCCTCCAGGACCGAACCTACGAGCAGTACTTC. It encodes CASSLQDRTYEQYF.

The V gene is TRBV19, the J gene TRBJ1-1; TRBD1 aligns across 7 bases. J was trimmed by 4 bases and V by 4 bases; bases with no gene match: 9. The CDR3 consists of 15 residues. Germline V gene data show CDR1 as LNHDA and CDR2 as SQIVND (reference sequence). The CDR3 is CASSNEQGRTTEAFF. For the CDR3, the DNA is TGTGCCAGTAGTAACGAACAGGGGAGGACCACTGAAGCTTTCTTT.

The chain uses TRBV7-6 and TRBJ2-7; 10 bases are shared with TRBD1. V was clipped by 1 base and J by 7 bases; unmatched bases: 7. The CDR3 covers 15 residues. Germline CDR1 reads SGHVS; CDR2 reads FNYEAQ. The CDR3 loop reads CASSLDRDRGFEQYV. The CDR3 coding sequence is TGTGCCAGCAGCTTAGACCGGGACAGGGGCTTTGAGCAGTACGTC.

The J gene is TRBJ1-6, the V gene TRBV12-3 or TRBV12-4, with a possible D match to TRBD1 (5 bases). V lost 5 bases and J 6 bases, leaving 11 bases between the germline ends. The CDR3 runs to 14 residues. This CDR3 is CASSPTESNSPLHF. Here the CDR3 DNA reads TGTGCCAGCAGTCCGACAGAAAGTAATTCACCCCTCCACTTT.

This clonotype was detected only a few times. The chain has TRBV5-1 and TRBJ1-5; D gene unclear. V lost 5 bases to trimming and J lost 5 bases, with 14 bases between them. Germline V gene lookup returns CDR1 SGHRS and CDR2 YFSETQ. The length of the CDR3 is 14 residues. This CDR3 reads CASSPVVGDQPQHF. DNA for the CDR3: TGCGCCAGCAGTCCAGTTGTGGGTGATCAGCCCCAGCATTTT.

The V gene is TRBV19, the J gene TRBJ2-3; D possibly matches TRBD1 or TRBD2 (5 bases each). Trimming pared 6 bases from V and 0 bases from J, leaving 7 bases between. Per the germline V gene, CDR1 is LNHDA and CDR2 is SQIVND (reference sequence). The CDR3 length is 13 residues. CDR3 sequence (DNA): TGTGCCAGTAGGGGGGTTAGCACAGATACGCAGTATTTT. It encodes CASRGVSTDTQYF. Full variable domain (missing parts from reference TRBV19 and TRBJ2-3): DGGITQSPKYLFRKEGQNVTLSCEQNLNHDAMYWYRQDPGQGLRLIYYSQIVNDFQKGDIAEGYSVSREKKESFPLTVTSAQKNPTAFYLCASRGVSTDTQYFGPGTRLTVL.

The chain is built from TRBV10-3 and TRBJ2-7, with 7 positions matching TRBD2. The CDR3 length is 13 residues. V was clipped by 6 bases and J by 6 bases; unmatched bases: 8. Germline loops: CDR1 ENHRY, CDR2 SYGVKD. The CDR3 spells CAIRGRVDFEQYF. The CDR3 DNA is TGTGCCATCAGAGGGAGGGTGGATTTCGAGCAGTACTTC.

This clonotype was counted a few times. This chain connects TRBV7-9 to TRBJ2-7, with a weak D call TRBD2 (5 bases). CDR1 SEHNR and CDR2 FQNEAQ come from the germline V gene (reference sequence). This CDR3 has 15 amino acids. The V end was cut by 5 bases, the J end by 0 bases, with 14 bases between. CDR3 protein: CASSTLGGSSYEQYV. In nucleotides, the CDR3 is TGTGCCAGCAGCACCCTCGGTGGGAGCTCCTACGAGCAGTACGTC.

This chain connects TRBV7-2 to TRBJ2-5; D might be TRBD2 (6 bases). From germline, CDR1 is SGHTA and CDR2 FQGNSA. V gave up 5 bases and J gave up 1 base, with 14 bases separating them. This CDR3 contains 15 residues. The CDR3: CASSLGSGFQETQYF. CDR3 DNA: TGTGCCAGCAGCCTCGGTAGCGGTTTCCAAGAGACCCAGTACTTC.